The present T cell receptor (beta chain) was sequenced within a study of beta chain features in type 1 diabetes. The CDR3 contains 16 residues. Germline V CDR1 and CDR2: MNHNY, SVGAGI (reference sequence). V trimming: 6 bases; J trimming: 3 bases; junction bases outside the gene matches: 11. Points from the study as a whole: Researchers report that Type 1 diabetes patients had moderately but significantly shorter TCRB CDR3s across all four CD4+ subsets. It was not settled here whether HLA type affects TCRB rearrangement.

Regarding this clone: The antigen is unknown.

Reverse transcribing all isolated RNA meant expressed TCRB transcripts were sequenced. Repertoires were generated with immunoSEQ multiplex PCR, while TCRdb's copy carries only in-frame clones and drops some. The sample records 810,000 or so clones, under 20% being singletons. Sequenced sample: naive CD4+ T cells from blood. The TCR sequence derives from a woman aged 18-30 years in good health. The V call is TRBV6-6, the J call TRBJ1-2; 9 bases are shared with TRBD1. The CDR3 loop is CASSQTGGTGYYGYTF. CDR3 DNA: TGTGCCAGCAGCCAAACCGGAGGGACAGGGTACTATGGCTACACCTTC.